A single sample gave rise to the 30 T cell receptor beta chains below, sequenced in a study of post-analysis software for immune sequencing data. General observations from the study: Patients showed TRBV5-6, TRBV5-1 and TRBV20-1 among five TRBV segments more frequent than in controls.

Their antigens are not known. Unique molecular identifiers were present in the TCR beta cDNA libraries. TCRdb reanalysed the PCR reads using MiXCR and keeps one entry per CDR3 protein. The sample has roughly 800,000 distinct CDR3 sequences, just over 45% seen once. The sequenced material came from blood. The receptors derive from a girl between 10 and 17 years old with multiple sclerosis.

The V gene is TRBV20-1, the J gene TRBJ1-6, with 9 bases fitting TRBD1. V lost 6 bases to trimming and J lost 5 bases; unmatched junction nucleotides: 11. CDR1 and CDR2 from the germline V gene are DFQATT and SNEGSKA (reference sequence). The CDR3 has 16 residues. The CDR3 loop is CSANPGTGPNNSPLHF. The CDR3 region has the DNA TGCAGTGCCAACCCCGGGACAGGGCCCAATAATTCACCCCTCCACTTT.

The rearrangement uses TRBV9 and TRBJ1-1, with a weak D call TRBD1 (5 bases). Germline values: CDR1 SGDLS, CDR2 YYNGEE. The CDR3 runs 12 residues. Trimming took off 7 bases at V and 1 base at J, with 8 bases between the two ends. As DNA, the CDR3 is TGTGCCAGCGGCACAGGGAACACTGAAGCTTTCTTT. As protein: CASGTGNTEAFF.

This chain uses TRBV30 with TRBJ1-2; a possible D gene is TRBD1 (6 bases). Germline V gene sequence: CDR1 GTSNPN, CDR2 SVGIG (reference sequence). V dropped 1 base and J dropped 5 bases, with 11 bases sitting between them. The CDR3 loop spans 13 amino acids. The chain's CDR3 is CAWSEQGEYGYTF. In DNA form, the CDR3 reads TGTGCCTGGAGTGAACAGGGAGAATATGGCTACACCTTC.

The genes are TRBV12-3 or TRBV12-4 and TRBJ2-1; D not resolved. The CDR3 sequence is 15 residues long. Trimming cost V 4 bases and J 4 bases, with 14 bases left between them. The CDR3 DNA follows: TGTGCCAGCAGTTCCTCGGCCTCTGAGTACAATGAGCAGTTCTTC. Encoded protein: CASSSSASEYNEQFF.

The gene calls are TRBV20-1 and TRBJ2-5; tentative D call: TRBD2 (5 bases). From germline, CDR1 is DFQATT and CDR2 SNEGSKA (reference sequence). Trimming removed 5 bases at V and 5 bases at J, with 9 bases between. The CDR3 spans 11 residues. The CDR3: CSALARETQYF. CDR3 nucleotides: TGCAGTGCTTTAGCGCGGGAGACCCAGTACTTC.

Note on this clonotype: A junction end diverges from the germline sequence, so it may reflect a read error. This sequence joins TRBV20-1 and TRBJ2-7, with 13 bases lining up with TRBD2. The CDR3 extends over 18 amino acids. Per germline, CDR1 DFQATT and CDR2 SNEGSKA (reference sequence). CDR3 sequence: CGATTGTSGISLFGRQYF. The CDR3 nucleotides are TGCGGTGCTACGACCGGGACTAGCGGGATTAGTCTGTTTGGTCGGCAGTACTTC.

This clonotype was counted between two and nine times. The CDR3 DNA follows: TGTGCCAGCAGACAGGGGCCCGATTCACCCCTCCACTTT. Its protein is CASRQGPDSPLHF. V and J are TRBV2 and TRBJ1-6, with 7 bases lining up with TRBD1. CDR3 size: 13 residues. CDR1 and CDR2 from the germline V gene are SNHLY and FYNNEI. The V and J ends lost 6 bases and 8 bases, in that order; junction bases with no gene match: 4.

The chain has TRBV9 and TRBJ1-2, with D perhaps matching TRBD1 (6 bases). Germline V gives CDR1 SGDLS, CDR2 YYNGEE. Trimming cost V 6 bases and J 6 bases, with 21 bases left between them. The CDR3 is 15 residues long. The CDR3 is CASTSRDTTGNGYTF. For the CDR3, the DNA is TGTGCCAGCACCTCACGGGACACCACTGGGAATGGCTACACCTTC.

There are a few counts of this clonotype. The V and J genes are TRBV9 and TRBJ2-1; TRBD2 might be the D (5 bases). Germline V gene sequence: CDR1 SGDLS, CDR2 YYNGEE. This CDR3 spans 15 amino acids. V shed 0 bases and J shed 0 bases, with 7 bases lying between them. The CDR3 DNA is TGTGCCAGCAGCGTAGATCTAGCCTCCTACAATGAGCAGTTCTTC. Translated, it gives CASSVDLASYNEQFF.

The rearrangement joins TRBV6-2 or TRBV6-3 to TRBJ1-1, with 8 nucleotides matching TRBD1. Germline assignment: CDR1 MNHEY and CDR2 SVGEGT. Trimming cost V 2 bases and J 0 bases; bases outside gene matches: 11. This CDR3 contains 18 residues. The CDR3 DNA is TGTGCCAGCAGTTACAGGGGTCCCGGGACAGGTATGAACACTGAAGCTTTCTTT. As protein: CASSYRGPGTGMNTEAFF.

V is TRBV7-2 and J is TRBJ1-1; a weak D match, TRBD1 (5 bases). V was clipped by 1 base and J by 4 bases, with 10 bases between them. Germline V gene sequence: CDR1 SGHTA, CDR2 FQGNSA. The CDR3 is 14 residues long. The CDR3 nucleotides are TGTGCCAGCAGCTTAGACCCAGGGCCCACTGAAGCTTTCTTT. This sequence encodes CASSLDPGPTEAFF.

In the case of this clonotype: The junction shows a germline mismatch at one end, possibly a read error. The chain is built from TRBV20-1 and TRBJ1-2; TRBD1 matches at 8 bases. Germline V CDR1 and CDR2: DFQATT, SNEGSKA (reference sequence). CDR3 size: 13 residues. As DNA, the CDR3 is TGCAGTGCTACCATGGACAGGGACTATGGTTACACCTTC. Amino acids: CSATMDRDYGYTF.

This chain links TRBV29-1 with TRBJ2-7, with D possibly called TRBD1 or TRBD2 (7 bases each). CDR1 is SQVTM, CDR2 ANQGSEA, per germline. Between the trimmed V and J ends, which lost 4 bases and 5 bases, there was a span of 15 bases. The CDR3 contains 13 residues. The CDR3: CSVGTGAGDEQYF. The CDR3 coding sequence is TGCAGCGTTGGTACAGGGGCGGGGGACGAGCAGTACTTC.

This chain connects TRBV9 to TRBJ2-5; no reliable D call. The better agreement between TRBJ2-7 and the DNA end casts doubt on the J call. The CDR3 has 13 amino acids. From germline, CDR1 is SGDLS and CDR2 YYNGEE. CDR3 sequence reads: CASSVVMGHEQYF. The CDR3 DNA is TGTGCCAGCAGCGTAGTAATGGGCCACGAGCAGTACTTC.

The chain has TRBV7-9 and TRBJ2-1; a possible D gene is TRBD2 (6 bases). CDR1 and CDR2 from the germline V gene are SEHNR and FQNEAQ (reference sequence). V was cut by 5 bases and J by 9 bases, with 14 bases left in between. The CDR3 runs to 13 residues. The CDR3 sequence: CASSPTSTGEQFF. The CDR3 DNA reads TGTGCCAGCAGCCCAACTAGCACCGGTGAGCAGTTCTTC.

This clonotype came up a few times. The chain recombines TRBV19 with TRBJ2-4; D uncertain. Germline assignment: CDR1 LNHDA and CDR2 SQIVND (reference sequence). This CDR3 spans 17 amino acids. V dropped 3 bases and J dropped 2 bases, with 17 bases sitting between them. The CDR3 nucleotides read TGTGCCAGTAGTATTGGGTCGGGTACCGGGTCCAAAAACATTCAGTACTTC. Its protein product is CASSIGSGTGSKNIQYF.

The CDR3 nucleotides are TGTGCCAGCAGCTTGGGCGGAGGAGCGGGAGTCAATGAGCAGTTCTTC. Amino acid sequence: CASSLGGGAGVNEQFF. The rearrangement links TRBV5-4 to TRBJ2-1; 8 positions agree with TRBD2. Germline V gene lookup returns CDR1 SGHNT and CDR2 YYREEE (reference sequence). Trimming cost V 0 bases and J 6 bases; bases outside gene matches: 8. The CDR3 runs to 16 residues.

CDR3 in amino acids: CASSPALYSYEQYF. The CDR3 nucleotides read TGTGCCAGCAGCCCGGCGTTGTACTCCTACGAGCAGTACTTC. The rearrangement uses TRBV7-9 and TRBJ2-7, with unresolved D. The germline V and J ends were trimmed by 5 bases and 0 bases, with 11 bases remaining between them. Germline V gene lookup returns CDR1 SEHNR and CDR2 FQNEAQ (reference sequence). This CDR3 spans 14 amino acids. The full variable domain, rest sourced from reference TRBV7-9 and TRBJ2-7, is DTGVSQNPRHKITKRGQNVTFRCDPISEHNRLYWYRQTLGQGPEFLTYFQNEAQLEKSRLLSDRFSAERPKGSFSTLEIQRTEQGDSAMYLCASSPALYSYEQYFGPGTRLTVT.

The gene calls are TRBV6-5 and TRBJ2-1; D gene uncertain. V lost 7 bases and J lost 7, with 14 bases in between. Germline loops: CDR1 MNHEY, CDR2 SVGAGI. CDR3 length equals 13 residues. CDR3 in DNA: TGTGCCAGCAAGGATGGGCCTGCTAATGAGCAGTTCTTC. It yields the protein CASKDGPANEQFF.

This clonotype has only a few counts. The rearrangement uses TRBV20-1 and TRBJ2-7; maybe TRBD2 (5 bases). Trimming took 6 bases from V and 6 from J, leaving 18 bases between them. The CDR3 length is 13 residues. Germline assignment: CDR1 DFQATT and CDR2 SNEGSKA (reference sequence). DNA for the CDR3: TGCAGTGCGGAGGCTACCTCCGAGGGCGAGCAGTACTTC. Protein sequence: CSAEATSEGEQYF.

Here the CDR3 reads CATRGRGQETQYF. The CDR3 nucleotides are TGTGCCACCAGGGGGAGAGGCCAAGAGACCCAGTACTTC. The rearrangement links TRBV24-1 to TRBJ2-5, with D tentatively TRBD2 (5 bases). The V gene lost 7 bases and the J gene lost 1 base, with 9 bases spanning the gap. The CDR3 is made up of 13 amino acids. Germline V gene data show CDR1 as KGHDR and CDR2 as SFDVKD.

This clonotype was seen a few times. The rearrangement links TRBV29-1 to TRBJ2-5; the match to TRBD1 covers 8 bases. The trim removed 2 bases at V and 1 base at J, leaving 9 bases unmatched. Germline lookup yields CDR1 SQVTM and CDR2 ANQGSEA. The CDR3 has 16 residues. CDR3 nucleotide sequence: TGCAGCGTTGAATGGGCACAGGGGGAGCTCCAAGAGACCCAGTACTTC. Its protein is CSVEWAQGELQETQYF.

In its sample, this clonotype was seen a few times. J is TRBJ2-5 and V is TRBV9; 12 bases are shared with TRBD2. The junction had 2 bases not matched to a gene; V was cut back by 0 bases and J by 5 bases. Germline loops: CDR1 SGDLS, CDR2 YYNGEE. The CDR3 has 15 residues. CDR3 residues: CASSVGGTSGETQYF. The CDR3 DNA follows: TGTGCCAGCAGCGTAGGGGGGACTAGCGGGGAGACCCAGTACTTC.

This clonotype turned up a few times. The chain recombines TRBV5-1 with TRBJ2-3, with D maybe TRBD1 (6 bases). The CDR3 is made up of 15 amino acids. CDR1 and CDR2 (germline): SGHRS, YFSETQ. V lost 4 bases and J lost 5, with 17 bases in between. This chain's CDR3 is CASSATDLRGDTQYF. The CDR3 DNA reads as TGCGCCAGCAGCGCCACGGACCTCAGGGGAGATACGCAGTATTTT.

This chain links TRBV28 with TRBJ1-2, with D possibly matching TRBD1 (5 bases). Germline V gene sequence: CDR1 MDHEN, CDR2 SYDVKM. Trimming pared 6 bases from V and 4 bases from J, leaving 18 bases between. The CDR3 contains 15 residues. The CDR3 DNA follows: TGTGCCAGCAGCCCCGGGGAGAGAGGGACCTATGGCTACACCTTC. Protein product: CASSPGERGTYGYTF.

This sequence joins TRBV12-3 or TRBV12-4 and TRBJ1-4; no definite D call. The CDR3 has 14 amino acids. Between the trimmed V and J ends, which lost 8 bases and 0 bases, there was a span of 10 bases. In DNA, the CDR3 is TGTGCCAGCGCGGACGGGTCAACTAATGAAAAACTGTTTTTT. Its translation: CASADGSTNEKLFF.

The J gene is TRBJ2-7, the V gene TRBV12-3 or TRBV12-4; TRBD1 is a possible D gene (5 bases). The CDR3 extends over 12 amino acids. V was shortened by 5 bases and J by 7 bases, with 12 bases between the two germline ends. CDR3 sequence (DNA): TGTGCCAGCAGTAGACAGAACAGAGAGCAGTACTTC. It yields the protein CASSRQNREQYF.

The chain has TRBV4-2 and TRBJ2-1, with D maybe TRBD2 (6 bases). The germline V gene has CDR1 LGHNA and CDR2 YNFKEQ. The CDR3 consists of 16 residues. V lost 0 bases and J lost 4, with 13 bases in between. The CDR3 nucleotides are TGTGCCAGCAGCCAAGATACGGCTAGCGCATACAATGAGCAGTTCTTC. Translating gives CASSQDTASAYNEQFF.

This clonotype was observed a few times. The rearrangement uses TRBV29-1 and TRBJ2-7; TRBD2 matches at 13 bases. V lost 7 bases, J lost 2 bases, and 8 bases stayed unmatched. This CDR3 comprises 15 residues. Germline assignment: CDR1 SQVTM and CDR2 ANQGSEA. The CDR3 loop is CSAAGLAGATYEQYF. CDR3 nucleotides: TGCAGCGCTGCAGGACTAGCGGGAGCAACCTACGAGCAGTACTTC.

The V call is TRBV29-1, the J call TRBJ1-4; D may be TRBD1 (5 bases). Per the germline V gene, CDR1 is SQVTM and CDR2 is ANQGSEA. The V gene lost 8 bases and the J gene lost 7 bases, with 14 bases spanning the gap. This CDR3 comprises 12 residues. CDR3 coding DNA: TGCAGCTGCGGGGCCGCCGGTGAAAAACTGTTTTTT. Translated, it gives CSCGAAGEKLFF.